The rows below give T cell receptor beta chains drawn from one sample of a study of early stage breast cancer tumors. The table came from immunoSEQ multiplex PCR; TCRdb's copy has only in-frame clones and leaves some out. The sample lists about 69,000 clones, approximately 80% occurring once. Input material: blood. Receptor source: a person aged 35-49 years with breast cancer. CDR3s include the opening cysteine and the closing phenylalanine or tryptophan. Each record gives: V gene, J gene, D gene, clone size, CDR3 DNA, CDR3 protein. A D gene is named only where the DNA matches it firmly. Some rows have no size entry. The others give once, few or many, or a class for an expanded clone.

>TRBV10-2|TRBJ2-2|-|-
TGCGCCAGCAGTGAGCCGCCCCGCGGGGAGCTGTTTTTT
CASSEPPRGELFF
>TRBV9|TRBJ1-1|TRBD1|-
TGTGCCAGCAGCGTCGGGACAGAGAACACTGAAGCTTTCTTT
CASSVGTENTEAFF
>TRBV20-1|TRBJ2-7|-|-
TGCAGTGCTCTAGGGTCCTACGAGCAGTACTTC
CSALGSYEQYF
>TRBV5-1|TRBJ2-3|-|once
TGCGCCAGCAGCTTAGACACCACAGATACGCAGTATTTT
CASSLDTTDTQYF
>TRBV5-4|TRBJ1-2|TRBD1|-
TGTGCCAGCAGGACCGGGACAGGGGGCATGAAGGGTGGCTACACCTTC
CASRTGTGGMKGGYTF
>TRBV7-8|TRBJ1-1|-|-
TGTGCCAGCAGTTGGAACAGGGTTACTGAAGCTTTCTTT
CASSWNRVTEAFF
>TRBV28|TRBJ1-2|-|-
TGTGCCAGCACTGGAAGGGGGTTGGGTGGCTACACCTTC
CASTGRGLGGYTF
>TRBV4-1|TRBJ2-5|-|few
TGCGCCAGCAGCCTACTACAGGGAGGGGAGACCCAGTACTTC
CASSLLQGGETQYF
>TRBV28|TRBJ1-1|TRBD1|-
TGTGCCAGCAGTTCTCAGGGGGCCGTGAACACTGAAGCTTTCTTT
CASSSQGAVNTEAFF
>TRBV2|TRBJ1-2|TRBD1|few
TGTGCCAGCACAGAGACAGGGAACTATGGCTACACCTTC
CASTETGNYGYTF
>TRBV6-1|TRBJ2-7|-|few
TGTGCCACCCGGGACGGGCCCTACGAGCAGTACTTC
CATRDGPYEQYF
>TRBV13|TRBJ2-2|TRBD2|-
TGTGCCAGCAGCGCGGGACTAGCGGTCTACACCGGGGAGCTGTTTTTT
CASSAGLAVYTGELFF
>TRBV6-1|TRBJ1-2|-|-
TGTGCCAGCAGTGAAGGATGGGGCCCTAACTATGGCTACACCTTC
CASSEGWGPNYGYTF
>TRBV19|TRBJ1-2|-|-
TGTGCCAGTACCTCGGCCTACTATGGCTACACCTTC
CASTSAYYGYTF
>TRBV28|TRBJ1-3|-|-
TGTGCCAGCAGTTTACCCGCTGGAAACACCATATATTTT
CASSLPAGNTIYF
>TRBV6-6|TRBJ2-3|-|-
TGTGCCAGCAGAACGGGGGATACGCAGTATTTT
CASRTGDTQYF
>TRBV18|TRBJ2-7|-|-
TGTGCCAGCTCACCACAACAGCAAACCGTGCAGTACTTC
CASSPQQQTVQYF
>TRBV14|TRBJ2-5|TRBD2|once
TGTGCCAGCAGCCAAGCGGGGGGGCAAGAGACCCAGTACTTC
CASSQAGGQETQYF
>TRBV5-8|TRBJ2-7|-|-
TGTGCCAGCAGCTGGGGCAGAACAGGGACCTACGAGCAGTACTTC
CASSWGRTGTYEQYF
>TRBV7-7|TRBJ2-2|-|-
TGTGCTAGCAGCTTCACGGAGAACACCGGGGAGCTGTTTTTT
CASSFTENTGELFF
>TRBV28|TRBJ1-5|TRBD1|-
TGTGCCAGCAGTTTTTTTGACAGGGGACTTAGCAATCAGCCCCAGCATTTT
CASSFFDRGLSNQPQHF
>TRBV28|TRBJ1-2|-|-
TGTGCCACCCTCCGGGATGGAGGGACCGGCTACACCTTC
CATLRDGGTGYTF
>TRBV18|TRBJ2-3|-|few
TGTGCCAGCTCACCGTCTAGACGGACAGATACGCAGTATTTT
CASSPSRRTDTQYF
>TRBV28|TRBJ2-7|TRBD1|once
TGTGCCAGTTACGGGGACAGGGGCTACGAGCAGTACTTC
CASYGDRGYEQYF
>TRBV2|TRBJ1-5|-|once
TGTGCCAGCAGTGAAGTAACAGGGAATCAGCCCCAGCATTTT
CASSEVTGNQPQHF
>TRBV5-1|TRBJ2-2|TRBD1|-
TGCGCCAGCCACACACCGGGACAGGGGAACACCGGGGAGCTGTTTTTT
CASHTPGQGNTGELFF
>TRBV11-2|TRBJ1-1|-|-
TGTGCCAGCAGCTTAGTCGTTAACACTGAAGCTTTCTTT
CASSLVVNTEAFF
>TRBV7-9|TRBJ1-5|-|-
TGTGCCAGCAGCCAACAGGGAAATCAGCCCCAGCATTTT
CASSQQGNQPQHF
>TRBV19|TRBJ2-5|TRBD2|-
TGTGCCAGTAGTAGCGGGAGGCGGGAGACCCAGTACTTC
CASSSGRRETQYF
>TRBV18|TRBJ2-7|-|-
TGTGCCAGCTCACCACCGAATGCACGGAACTCCTACGAGCAGTACTTC
CASSPPNARNSYEQYF
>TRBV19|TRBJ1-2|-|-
TGTGCCAGTAGTATTGGCCTGGATGGCTACACCTTC
CASSIGLDGYTF
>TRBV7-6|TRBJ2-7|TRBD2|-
TGTGCCAGCAGCAGCCGGACTAGCGGGAGTGGTGAGCAGTACTTC
CASSSRTSGSGEQYF
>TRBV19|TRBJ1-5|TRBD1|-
TGTGCCAGTAGTTCGAACAGGGGGGAACAGCCCCAGCATTTT
CASSSNRGEQPQHF
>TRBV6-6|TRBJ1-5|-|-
TGTGCCAGCTCAAGCCTCGGCGAGGTTGGCAATCAGCCCCAGCATTTT
CASSSLGEVGNQPQHF
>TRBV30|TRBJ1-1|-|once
TGTGCCTGGAGTGGGACGGGGACTGAAGCTTTCTTT
CAWSGTGTEAFF
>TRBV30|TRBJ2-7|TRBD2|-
TGTGCCTGGAGCTACAGCGGGATTCGCGAGCAGTACTTC
CAWSYSGIREQYF
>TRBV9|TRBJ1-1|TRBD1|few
TGTGCCAGCAGCTTCTATTCGACAGGGTCTGAAGCTTTCTTT
CASSFYSTGSEAFF
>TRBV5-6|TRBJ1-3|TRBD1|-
TGTGCCAGCAGCTTGGGACAGGGGCTAGGAGGAAACACCATATATTTT
CASSLGQGLGGNTIYF
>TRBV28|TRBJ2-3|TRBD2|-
TGTGCCAGCACCCCGGTAGCGGGAGGGCCAACGCAGTATTTT
CASTPVAGGPTQYF
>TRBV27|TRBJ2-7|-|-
TGTGCCAGTTCCTGGCGGAGCTCCTACGAGCAGTACTTC
CASSWRSSYEQYF
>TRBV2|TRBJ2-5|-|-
TGTGCCAGCAGAGAAGGTGCAGGGGGGGAGACCCAGTACTTC
CASREGAGGETQYF
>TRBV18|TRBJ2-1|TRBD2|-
TGTGCCAGCTCACCAAATACAGCGGGGGTCGACAATGAGCAGTTCTTC
CASSPNTAGVDNEQFF
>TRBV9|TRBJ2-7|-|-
TGTGCCAGCAGCGCCGCCCGAGGAGACGAGCAGTACTTC
CASSAARGDEQYF
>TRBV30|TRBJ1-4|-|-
TGTGCCTGGAGTGGAGGGGACGGGGAAAAACTGTTTTTT
CAWSGGDGEKLFF
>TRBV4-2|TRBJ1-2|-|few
TGTGCCAGCAGCCGAGGACAGACAACTAACTATGGCTACACCTTC
CASSRGQTTNYGYTF
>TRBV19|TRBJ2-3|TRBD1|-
TGTGCCAGTAGGGACCTGACAGGGGGCGCAGATACGCAGTATTTT
CASRDLTGGADTQYF